What follows are 22 T cell receptor beta chains derived from one specimen sequenced in a study of naive and memory T cell subsets. Both TRBC1 and TRBC2 were covered by a beta constant-region primer of two equimolar oligonucleotides. TCRdb used MiXCR to reprocess the UMI-ligation and nested PCR reads, holding one entry per CDR3 protein. The sample includes about 150,000 distinct CDR3 sequences, 15% to 20% of them seen just once. The sequenced sample was naive CD4+ T cells from blood. The origin of the receptors is a human donor in good health.

The chain couples TRBV7-2 to TRBJ1-5; the match to TRBD1 covers 10 bases. CDR3 length equals 15 residues. The V gene end was trimmed by 1 base and the J gene end by 6 bases; junction bases not matched to a gene: 3. Germline-derived CDR1 and CDR2 are SGHTA and FQGNSA. The CDR3 is CASSLGQGAAQPQHF. The CDR3 coding sequence is TGTGCCAGCAGCTTAGGACAGGGGGCGGCTCAGCCCCAGCATTTT.

In this sample, this clonotype turned up many times. CDR3 DNA: TGTGCCAGCAGCTTCCTAGCGGGAGGGGCAGATACGCAGTATTTT. This codes for CASSFLAGGADTQYF. J is TRBJ2-3 and V is TRBV7-2, with 12 positions matching TRBD2. The V gene's germline CDR1 is SGHTA and CDR2 FQGNSA. V was pared by 3 bases and J by 4 bases, with 2 bases of the junction left unmatched. This CDR3 comprises 15 residues.

This clonotype was picked up a small number of times. The rearrangement links TRBV2 to TRBJ2-1, with TRBD1 matching over 11 bases. This CDR3 contains 13 residues. The germline V gene encodes CDR1 SNHLY and CDR2 FYNNEI. V shed 8 bases, J shed 6 bases, and the junction held 3 bases outside the gene matches. The CDR3 nucleotides are TGTGCCAGCCGGGACAGGGGGATCAATGAGCAGTTCTTC. Protein product: CASRDRGINEQFF. The variable domain in full, with the rest retrieved from reference TRBV2 and TRBJ2-1, is EPEVTQTPSHQVTQMGQEVILRCVPISNHLYFYWYRQILGQKVEFLVSFYNNEISEKSEIFDDQFSVERPDGSNFTLKIRSTKLEDSAMYFCASRDRGINEQFFGPGTRLTVL.

The table lists this clonotype with a few counts. The chain has TRBV27 and TRBJ2-7, with 12 nucleotides matching TRBD2. V gave up 5 bases and J gave up 1 base; unmatched junction bases: 9. Germline V gene data show CDR1 as MNHEY and CDR2 as SMNVEV (reference sequence). This CDR3 is 17 amino acids long. The CDR3, as DNA: TGTGCCAGCAGTCCGTATCGGACTAGCGGGATTTCCTACGAGCAGTACTTC. Translating it yields CASSPYRTSGISYEQYF.

Many counts were recorded for this clonotype. The rearrangement uses TRBV5-1 and TRBJ2-1; TRBD2 matches at 8 bases. The CDR3 has 17 residues. V was pared by 4 bases and J by 5 bases, with 14 bases of the junction left unmatched. Looked up from germline, CDR1 is SGHRS and CDR2 is YFSETQ. The CDR3 spells CASSQLRWTSLNNEQFF. CDR3 DNA sequence: TGCGCCAGCAGCCAACTCAGGTGGACTAGCCTTAACAATGAGCAGTTCTTC.

The chain has TRBV28 and TRBJ1-2, with TRBD1 matching over 7 bases. V shed 5 bases and J 3 bases; nucleotides not matched to a gene: 3. The CDR3 has 13 residues. Germline CDR1 MDHEN, CDR2 SYDVKM. CDR3 region: CASSGTEHYGYTF. The CDR3 coding sequence is TGTGCCAGCAGTGGGACAGAGCACTATGGCTACACCTTC.

This chain joins TRBV12-3 or TRBV12-4 and TRBJ2-3, with TRBD1 matching 7 bases. V was clipped by 6 bases and J by 2 bases; unmatched bases: 8. There are 15 residues in the CDR3. For the CDR3, the DNA is TGTGCCAGCAGCCCGGACAGGACCCACACAGATACGCAGTATTTT. Translated, it gives CASSPDRTHTDTQYF.

Only one count was recorded for this clonotype. The rearrangement uses TRBV6-5 and TRBJ1-3; no reliable D call. The V gene lost 6 bases and the J gene lost 2 bases, with 14 bases spanning the gap. The germline gives CDR1 MNHEY, CDR2 SVGAGI. The CDR3 runs to 15 residues. In nucleotides, the CDR3 is TGTGCCAGCAGGCGGGGAAGCGGCACTGGAAACACCATATATTTT. It specifies CASRRGSGTGNTIYF.

This clonotype has only a few counts. The V and J genes are TRBV10-3 and TRBJ2-3, with 8 bases lining up with TRBD1. The V and J ends lost 5 bases and 0 bases, in that order; junction bases with no gene match: 1. The germline V gene has CDR1 ENHRY and CDR2 SYGVKD. The length of the CDR3 is 14 residues. The chain's CDR3 is CAISTGGSTDTQYF. CDR3 nucleotide sequence: TGTGCCATCAGTACAGGGGGAAGCACAGATACGCAGTATTTT.

This clonotype turned up a few times. CDR3: CASSQVTRFEQFF. The CDR3 nucleotides read TGCGCCAGCAGCCAAGTGACGCGTTTTGAGCAGTTCTTC. The chain joins TRBV4-3 to TRBJ2-1; D unresolved. The CDR3 covers 13 residues. Germline assignment: CDR1 LGHNA and CDR2 YSLEER. V lost 1 base, J lost 9 bases, and 10 bases lay in between.

The chain combines TRBV14 with TRBJ2-1; the match to TRBD1 covers 7 bases. This CDR3 is built from 20 residues. Losses at the gene ends were 5 bases for V and 0 bases for J; bases not matched to a gene: 19. Looked up from germline, CDR1 is SGHDN and CDR2 is FVKESK. The DNA for the CDR3 is TGTGCCAGCAGCTACCAGCGAGGACGGGACAGCTTGGGCTCCTACAATGAGCAGTTCTTC. Translation gives CASSYQRGRDSLGSYNEQFF.

This chain uses TRBV12-3 or TRBV12-4 with TRBJ2-5; perhaps TRBD1 as D (6 bases). Trimming removed 2 bases from V and 5 bases from J, with 12 bases in between. There are 14 residues in the CDR3. This CDR3 is CASSLYQGTETQYF. CDR3 bases: TGTGCCAGCAGTTTATACCAGGGGACGGAGACCCAGTACTTC.

The chain employs TRBV5-6 and TRBJ2-1; D might be TRBD2 (5 bases). V lost 0 bases to trimming and J lost 7 bases, with 11 bases between them. The CDR3 spans 14 residues. The germline V gene has CDR1 SGHDT and CDR2 YYEEEE. The CDR3 coding sequence is TGTGCCAGCAGCTTGGAGTTTCCGGGGAATGAGCAGTTCTTC. Translation: CASSLEFPGNEQFF.

This clonotype occurred once. The rearrangement joins TRBV12-3 or TRBV12-4 to TRBJ2-3, with a possible D match to TRBD2 (5 bases). V shed 1 base and J shed 0 bases, with 8 bases lying between them. The CDR3 sequence is 15 residues long. CDR3 coding DNA: TGTGCCAGCAGTTTAGGCTGGACTAGCACAGATACGCAGTATTTT. Translated: CASSLGWTSTDTQYF.

This clonotype has a handful of counts. The chain recombines TRBV11-2 with TRBJ1-1, with unresolved D. The CDR3 has 14 residues. Trimming removed 0 bases from V and 1 base from J, with 6 bases in between. Germline loops: CDR1 SGHAT, CDR2 FQNNGV. The CDR3 is CASSLEVRNTEAFF. In nucleotides, the CDR3 is TGTGCCAGCAGCTTAGAGGTTAGGAACACTGAAGCTTTCTTT.

The chain carries TRBV5-1 and TRBJ1-1; D gene uncertain. This CDR3 comprises 14 residues. V shed 3 bases and J shed 1 base, with 10 bases lying between them. Germline V lookup: CDR1 SGHRS, CDR2 YFSETQ. This chain's CDR3 is CASSWQEENTEAFF. The CDR3 DNA is TGCGCCAGCAGCTGGCAGGAGGAGAACACTGAAGCTTTCTTT.

This clonotype appeared once. V usage is TRBV12-3 or TRBV12-4 and J usage is TRBJ2-1, with 13 bases aligning to TRBD2. The CDR3 has 20 residues. The V segment lost 6 bases and the J segment 1 base; nucleotides outside the gene matches: 15. Here the CDR3 reads CASSPILAGGPDDSYNEQFF. In nucleotides, the CDR3 is TGTGCCAGCAGCCCTATACTAGCGGGAGGGCCGGATGATTCCTACAATGAGCAGTTCTTC.

The gene calls are TRBV5-1 and TRBJ2-2; 9 bases agree with TRBD1. The CDR3 length is 15 residues. V dropped 2 bases and J dropped 7; count of bases not matched to a gene: 6. Germline V lookup: CDR1 SGHRS, CDR2 YFSETQ. The CDR3 DNA follows: TGCGCCAGCAGCTTCCGGACAGGGGTCGGCGGGGAGCTGTTTTTT. Amino acid sequence: CASSFRTGVGGELFF.

The V and J genes are TRBV7-2 and TRBJ1-6, with TRBD1 as a possible D gene (5 bases). Trimming removed 2 bases at V and 5 bases at J, with 13 bases between. This CDR3 has 16 amino acids. Per germline, CDR1 SGHTA and CDR2 FQGNSA. The CDR3 DNA is TGTGCCAGCAGCTTAAACGGGGCGTATAATAATTCACCCCTCCACTTT. Protein product: CASSLNGAYNNSPLHF.

CDR3 sequence (DNA): TGTGCCAGCAGCCGGGGTGGGGCCTACAATGAGCAGTTCTTC. This codes for CASSRGGAYNEQFF. The rearrangement links TRBV27 to TRBJ2-1, with D maybe TRBD2 (5 bases). Germline V gives CDR1 MNHEY, CDR2 SMNVEV (reference sequence). This CDR3 is 14 amino acids long. Trimming took off 6 bases at V and 2 bases at J, with 11 bases between the two ends.

This clonotype was detected only a few times. The rearrangement uses TRBV28 and TRBJ2-1; TRBD1 aligns across 11 bases. This CDR3 is built from 16 residues. The V segment lost 8 bases and the J segment 6 bases; nucleotides outside the gene matches: 12. Germline V gives CDR1 MDHEN, CDR2 SYDVKM. The CDR3 loop is CASAPPPGTGGNEQFF. Written as DNA, the CDR3 is TGTGCCAGCGCCCCCCCCCCCGGGACAGGGGGCAATGAGCAGTTCTTC.

This chain connects TRBV30 to TRBJ2-2, with TRBD1 as a possible D gene (5 bases). V shed 2 bases and J shed 5 bases, with 9 bases lying between them. The germline V gene encodes CDR1 GTSNPN and CDR2 SVGIG (reference sequence). The CDR3 covers 13 residues. The CDR3 coding sequence is TGTGCCTGGAGTAGGGCAGGGACCGGGGAGCTGTTTTTT. It encodes CAWSRAGTGELFF.